Below are 27 T cell receptor beta chains sequenced from a single sample in a study of cytomegalovirus exposure and HLA in healthy donors. PCR amplification relied on 60 Vbeta primers (plus 13 Jbeta primers). The data were produced by immunoSEQ multiplex PCR, yet TCRdb's version contains in-frame clones alone and is incomplete. Seen here are around 150,000 clones, 75% observed once, and the top ten hold over 9%. Sequenced input: PBMCs. Source of these receptors: a man aged 18 to 29 in good health and CMV-seropositive.

This clone was picked up one time. The J gene is TRBJ1-2, the V gene TRBV19; 7 bases are shared with TRBD1. Losses at the gene ends were 5 bases for V and 8 bases for J; bases not matched to a gene: 11. Germline CDR1 reads LNHDA; CDR2 reads SQIVND (reference sequence). The CDR3 runs to 14 residues. The DNA for the CDR3 is TGTGCCAGTAGTTCTGAGGGGGCTGTTCGCGGCTACACCTTC. Translating it yields CASSSEGAVRGYTF.

The J gene is TRBJ2-5, the V gene TRBV10-1; tentatively, D is TRBD2 (6 bases). CDR1 is WNHNN and CDR2 is SYGVQD in the germline V gene (reference sequence). The CDR3 extends over 14 amino acids. Trimming removed 3 bases from V and 5 bases from J, with 13 bases in between. The DNA of the CDR3 is TGCGCCAGCAGTGACCAGGAGGGTAGGGAGACCCAGTACTTC. It specifies CASSDQEGRETQYF.

The V call is TRBV9, the J call TRBJ2-3, with TRBD1 matching 8 bases. V gave up 4 bases and J gave up 4 bases; unmatched junction bases: 8. Germline values: CDR1 SGDLS, CDR2 YYNGEE. This CDR3 is built from 15 residues. Here the CDR3 reads CASSRGQGDSDTQYF. The CDR3 DNA follows: TGTGCCAGCAGCCGCGGACAGGGAGATTCAGATACGCAGTATTTT.

In its sample, this clone was seen once. The chain carries TRBV28 and TRBJ2-1; D uncertain. The germline gives CDR1 MDHEN, CDR2 SYDVKM. V was shortened by 3 bases and J by 4 bases, with 4 bases between the two germline ends. The CDR3 length is 12 residues. In nucleotides, the CDR3 is TGTGCCAGCAGTTTTATATACAATGAGCAGTTCTTC. It translates to CASSFIYNEQFF.

This clone was found a few times. The chain is built from TRBV5-3 and TRBJ1-5; TRBD1 matches at 8 bases. TRBV5-3 is assigned to the ORF class and has an uncertain function. The J segment lost 0 bases and the V segment lost 5 bases, leaving 7 bases of the junction unmatched. CDR3 length: 16 residues. In DNA, the CDR3 is TGTGCCAGAAGGGACAGGGATTCCTATAGCAATCAGCCCCAGCATTTT. It codes for CARRDRDSYSNQPQHF.

This clone appeared a few times. J is TRBJ1-2 and V is TRBV29-1, with 9 bases identical to TRBD1. Germline V gene lookup returns CDR1 SQVTM and CDR2 ANQGSEA. J was trimmed by 13 bases and V by 4 bases; bases with no gene match: 7. The CDR3 runs 11 residues. CDR3 loop: CSVALGQGLTF. The CDR3 DNA reads TGCAGCGTTGCCCTTGGACAGGGGCTCACCTTC.

The chain links TRBV27 to TRBJ2-5; tentatively, D is TRBD1 (5 bases). CDR1 is MNHEY, CDR2 SMNVEV, per germline (reference sequence). Trimming took off 9 bases at V and 0 bases at J, with 14 bases between the two ends. CDR3 length equals 14 residues. CDR3 nucleotide sequence: TGTGCCAGTGCGTTTCAGGGAAACCAAGAGACCCAGTACTTC. It specifies CASAFQGNQETQYF.

The chain recombines TRBV4-1 with TRBJ2-1, with D tentatively TRBD2 (6 bases). CDR3 length equals 15 residues. Germline CDR1 and CDR2: MGHRA and YSYEKL. V gave up 5 bases and J gave up 8 bases, with 19 bases separating them. The CDR3 loop reads CASSATPGLEDEQFF. Written as DNA, the CDR3 is TGCGCCAGCAGCGCAACTCCGGGACTCGAGGATGAGCAGTTCTTC.

The table lists this clone with a count of one. This chain joins TRBV27 and TRBJ2-1; 10 positions agree with TRBD1. Trimming took 5 bases from V and 8 from J; bases not matched to a gene: 9. Per the germline V gene, CDR1 is MNHEY and CDR2 is SMNVEV (reference sequence). This CDR3 comprises 15 residues. The CDR3 DNA sequence: TGTGCCAGCAGTACCGACAGGGGGCCTCGGGATGAGCAGTTCTTC. Translation: CASSTDRGPRDEQFF.

The V call is TRBV18, the J call TRBJ2-7; D is possibly TRBD2 (6 bases). This CDR3 spans 13 amino acids. Trimming cost V 8 bases and J 3 bases, with 14 bases left between them. Germline-derived CDR1 and CDR2 are KGHSH and LQKENI. The CDR3: CASAGPTNYEQYF. In DNA form, the CDR3 reads TGTGCCAGCGCGGGACCGACGAACTACGAGCAGTACTTC.

The chain carries TRBV5-1 and TRBJ2-1; D perhaps matches TRBD2 (6 bases). V gave up 4 bases and J gave up 5 bases, with 16 bases separating them. The CDR3 is 15 amino acids. The germline CDR1 and CDR2 sequences are SGHRS and YFSETQ. The CDR3 region has the DNA TGCGCCAGCAGCCCGGGGGAGGTCCGGGACAATGAGCAGTTCTTC. Encoded protein: CASSPGEVRDNEQFF.

This chain uses TRBV13 with TRBJ2-3; 13 nucleotides line up with TRBD2. The CDR3 runs 17 residues. The V gene end was trimmed by 4 bases and the J gene end by 6 bases; junction bases not matched to a gene: 10. Germline CDR1 and CDR2: PRHDT and FYEKMQ (reference sequence). The CDR3 loop reads CASSYAMVLAGGDTQYF. CDR3 nucleotides: TGTGCCAGCAGCTACGCGATGGTACTAGCGGGAGGGGATACGCAGTATTTT.

The chain is built from TRBV28 and TRBJ2-7; 7 bases are shared with TRBD1. The CDR3 consists of 14 residues. After removal of 5 bases from V and 3 bases from J, the junction contained 7 bases not matched to a gene. CDR1 and CDR2 from the germline V gene are MDHEN and SYDVKM. CDR3 DNA: TGTGCCAGCAGTGCCCGGGACAGATACTACGAGCAGTACTTC. Amino acids: CASSARDRYYEQYF.

V gene TRBV4-2 combines with J gene TRBJ2-1; TRBD2 is a possible D gene (6 bases). V shed 6 bases and J shed 5 bases, with 20 bases lying between them. This CDR3 is 16 amino acids long. The germline V gene has CDR1 LGHNA and CDR2 YNFKEQ. The DNA for the CDR3 is TGTGCCAGCAGTCGAACCTCCGGGGACTTCAACAATGAGCAGTTCTTC. It encodes CASSRTSGDFNNEQFF.

This clone was seen more than once but under ten times. The chain couples TRBV27 to TRBJ1-4, with 9 positions matching TRBD1. After removal of 5 bases from V and 7 bases from J, the junction contained 8 bases not matched to a gene. Germline CDR1 and CDR2: MNHEY and SMNVEV (reference sequence). CDR3 length equals 15 residues. CDR3 in DNA: TGTGCCAGCAGTCTCGCCGGGACAGGGACTGAAAAACTGTTTTTT. Translating gives CASSLAGTGTEKLFF.

The genes are TRBV21-1 and TRBJ2-1; the table calls TRBD2, which could not be checked here. TRBV21-1 is annotated as a pseudogene. CDR3 length: 19 residues. CDR3 sequence reads: CASSKGKGLAVSSYNEQFF. For the CDR3, the DNA is TGTGCCAGCAGCAAAGGAAAAGGGTTAGCGGTAAGCTCCTACAATGAGCAGTTCTTC.

The rearrangement links TRBV28 to TRBJ1-1; 10 bases agree with TRBD1. Germline V gene data show CDR1 as MDHEN and CDR2 as SYDVKM. Germline trimming cut 5 bases from V and 5 bases from J; bases unmatched to any gene: 8. There are 15 residues in the CDR3. The DNA for the CDR3 is TGTGCCAGCAGTGATTCGACAGGGGGCCAAACTGAAGCTTTCTTT. Amino acids: CASSDSTGGQTEAFF.

The chain recombines TRBV28 with TRBJ1-1; D is unclear. Germline CDR1 reads MDHEN; CDR2 reads SYDVKM. Trimming pared 6 bases from V and 1 base from J, leaving 3 bases between. The CDR3 contains 11 residues. DNA for the CDR3: TGTGCCAGCAGACAGAACACTGAAGCTTTCTTT. It encodes CASRQNTEAFF. The complete variable domain, with remaining parts taken from reference TRBV28 and TRBJ1-1, reads DVKVTQSSRYLVKRTGEKVFLECVQDMDHENMFWYRQDPGLGLRLIYFSYDVKMKEKGDIPEGYSVSREKKERFSLILESASTNQTSMYLCASRQNTEAFFGQGTRLTVV.

V is TRBV4-1 and J is TRBJ2-7; the match to TRBD2 covers 7 bases. V lost 1 base, J lost 4 bases, and 4 bases stayed unmatched. CDR1 is MGHRA and CDR2 is YSYEKL in the germline V gene. The CDR3 contains 14 residues. The CDR3 DNA follows: TGCGCCAGCAGCCAAGGGGGAGGGAAATACGAGCAGTACTTC. It is translated as CASSQGGGKYEQYF.

This clone was counted between two and nine times. This sequence joins TRBV25-1 and TRBJ2-7, with 7 bases identical to TRBD1. The CDR3 contains 15 residues. The V gene's germline CDR1 is MGHDK and CDR2 SYGVNS. The V gene end was trimmed by 2 bases and the J gene end by 3 bases; junction bases not matched to a gene: 7. CDR3 protein: CASSESGQAGYEQYF. CDR3 sequence (DNA): TGTGCCAGCAGTGAAAGTGGACAGGCGGGCTACGAGCAGTACTTC.

The rearrangement uses TRBV7-2 and TRBJ2-7; no reliable D call. Looked up from germline, CDR1 is SGHTA and CDR2 is FQGNSA. The ends were cut back, 2 bases at V and 2 bases at J, with 10 bases in the middle. CDR3 length: 14 amino acids. As DNA, the CDR3 is TGTGCCAGCAGCTTATCCTCTAAAACCTACGAGCAGTACTTC. Translating gives CASSLSSKTYEQYF.

The rearrangement links TRBV30 to TRBJ2-7, with TRBD2 as a possible D gene (5 bases). The CDR3 extends over 10 amino acids. Trimming cost V 5 bases and J 3 bases, with 5 bases left between them. Germline CDR1 GTSNPN, CDR2 SVGIG (reference sequence). The CDR3 is CAWGGYEQYF. The CDR3 DNA is TGTGCCTGGGGAGGCTACGAGCAGTACTTC. The full variable domain, with the rest looked up from reference TRBV30 and TRBJ2-7, is SQTIHQWPATLVQPVGSPLSLECTVEGTSNPNLYWYRQAAGRGLQLLFYSVGIGQISSEVPQNLSASRPQDRQFILSSKKLLLSDSGFYLCAWGGYEQYFGPGTRLTVT.

This clone was recorded a few times. At one of its ends the junction is not consistent with the germline gene, which may arise from a read error. V is TRBV2 and J is TRBJ2-7; a weak D match, TRBD2 (5 bases). The germline gives CDR1 SNHLY, CDR2 FYNNEI. The CDR3 length is 11 residues. The CDR3 bases are TGTGCCAGCAGTCAAAACCACGGGGTCAATTTC. Translation gives CASSQNHGVNF.

This chain uses TRBV9 with TRBJ2-2; D is unresolved. Trimming took 4 bases from V and 4 from J, leaving 8 bases between them. CDR1 SGDLS and CDR2 YYNGEE come from the germline V gene. The CDR3 length is 13 residues. The CDR3 spells CASSLASTGELFF. CDR3 sequence (DNA): TGTGCCAGCAGCCTGGCTAGCACCGGGGAGCTGTTTTTT.

V and J are TRBV13 and TRBJ1-1; D may be TRBD1 (5 bases). This CDR3 comprises 15 residues. From germline, CDR1 is PRHDT and CDR2 FYEKMQ (reference sequence). Trimming shortened V by 0 bases and J by 7 bases, and 15 bases separated the two germline ends. The CDR3 DNA reads as TGTGCCAGCAGCTTAGGTCTATTCCCGGGGGATGAAGCTTTCTTT. Its translation is CASSLGLFPGDEAFF.

This clone was seen a single time. The rearrangement joins TRBV7-6 to TRBJ2-1, with TRBD2 identical over 9 bases. Germline V gene data show CDR1 as SGHVS and CDR2 as FNYEAQ. The CDR3 sequence is 13 residues long. The J segment lost 7 bases and the V segment lost 3 bases, leaving 1 base of the junction unmatched. CDR3: CASSFSGRNEQFF. The CDR3 coding sequence is TGTGCCAGCAGCTTTAGCGGGAGAAATGAGCAGTTCTTC. The full variable domain, with the rest looked up from reference TRBV7-6 and TRBJ2-1, is GAGVSQSPRYKVTKRGQDVALRCDPISGHVSLYWYRQALGQGPEFLTYFNYEAQQDKSGLPNDRFSAERPEGSISTLTIQRTEQRDSAMYRCASSFSGRNEQFFGPGTRLTVL.

CDR3 residues: CASSFRDREIQETQYF. Here the CDR3 DNA reads TGTGCCAGCAGTTTCCGGGACAGAGAAATCCAAGAGACCCAGTACTTC. The chain uses TRBV6-5 and TRBJ2-5; 7 nucleotides agree with TRBD1. The V and J ends lost 4 bases and 1 base, in that order; junction bases with no gene match: 9. Germline loops: CDR1 MNHEY, CDR2 SVGAGI. There are 16 residues in the CDR3.